A single sample is the source of the 13 T cell receptor beta chains below, sequenced in a study of identical twins. TCRdb recomputed calls from the 5' RACE reads with MiXCR, one row per CDR3 protein. The profile shows hundreds of thousands of distinct CDR3 sequences, 20% to 25% of them singletons. These data also featured in a second study, about T cells expressing NK-cell markers.

The sample taken for sequencing was CD4+ T cells sorted from blood. These receptors were collected from a woman between 18 and 29 years old in good health.

This clonotype was counted ten times or more. The chain couples TRBV5-6 to TRBJ1-2, with unresolved D. CDR1 SGHDT and CDR2 YYEEEE come from the germline V gene. The CDR3 totals 12 residues. Between the trimmed V and J ends, which lost 1 base and 5 bases, there was a span of 6 bases. The CDR3 nucleotides read TGTGCCAGCAGCTTGAGGGAGTATGGCTACACCTTC. This encodes CASSLREYGYTF.

The chain carries TRBV6-5 and TRBJ2-2; D remains ambiguous. Trimming removed 5 bases at V and 3 bases at J, with 10 bases between. The CDR3 runs 14 residues. The germline V gene has CDR1 MNHEY and CDR2 SVGAGI. The CDR3 nucleotides are TGTGCCAGCAGTCCTACTCCTCACACCGGGGAGCTGTTTTTT. Amino acids: CASSPTPHTGELFF.

This clonotype was seen a single time. The chain employs TRBV7-9 and TRBJ1-1; a weak D match, TRBD1 (6 bases). V was cut by 4 bases and J by 10 bases, with 13 bases left in between. The CDR3 consists of 12 residues. CDR1 and CDR2 (germline): SEHNR, FQNEAQ (reference sequence). The CDR3 coding sequence is TGTGCCAGCAGCTGGGGGCGCGGGGGAGCTTTCTTT. Its protein product is CASSWGRGGAFF.

V and J are TRBV20-1 and TRBJ2-3; 7 bases agree with TRBD1. The V gene's germline CDR1 is DFQATT and CDR2 SNEGSKA (reference sequence). The length of the CDR3 is 14 residues. Trimming cost V 5 bases and J 0 bases; bases outside gene matches: 5. CDR3 in amino acids: CSASDRASTDTQYF. CDR3 nucleotides: TGCAGTGCTTCCGACAGGGCCAGCACAGATACGCAGTATTTT.

The chain has TRBV6-1 and TRBJ1-1; 10 nucleotides align to TRBD1. The CDR3 is 14 amino acids. Germline CDR1 reads MNHNS; CDR2 reads SASEGT. V gave up 8 bases and J gave up 4 bases; unmatched junction bases: 7. CDR3 protein: CASGRQGAFTEAFF. As DNA, the CDR3 is TGTGCCAGCGGAAGACAGGGGGCTTTCACTGAAGCTTTCTTT.

The table lists this clonotype with a few counts. The chain is built from TRBV7-2 and TRBJ2-5, with 7 bases aligning to TRBD2. V lost 0 bases to trimming and J lost 5 bases; unmatched junction nucleotides: 0. This CDR3 comprises 13 residues. Germline V gene lookup returns CDR1 SGHTA and CDR2 FQGNSA. CDR3 amino acids: CASSLASGETQYF. The CDR3 nucleotides read TGTGCCAGCAGCTTAGCTAGCGGGGAGACCCAGTACTTC.

V gene TRBV5-1 combines with J gene TRBJ1-1; D is ambiguous. CDR3 length: 13 residues. The ends were cut back, 4 bases at V and 3 bases at J, with 10 bases in the middle. Germline V gene lookup returns CDR1 SGHRS and CDR2 YFSETQ. DNA of the CDR3: TGCGCCAGCAGCCCGAGCTGGGACACTGAAGCTTTCTTT. This codes for CASSPSWDTEAFF.

The J gene is TRBJ2-3, the V gene TRBV5-1; 11 bases align to TRBD2. V was clipped by 1 base and J by 5 bases; unmatched bases: 6. This CDR3 has 16 residues. The germline gives CDR1 SGHRS, CDR2 YFSETQ. The CDR3 nucleotides read TGCGCCAGCAGCTTGCAGGCTAGCGGGAGGAAAGATACGCAGTATTTT. Residues: CASSLQASGRKDTQYF.

This chain joins TRBV20-1 and TRBJ1-1, with D maybe TRBD1 (6 bases). Trimming removed 6 bases at V and 4 bases at J, with 15 bases between. CDR3 length equals 13 residues. Germline V gives CDR1 DFQATT, CDR2 SNEGSKA (reference sequence). The CDR3 nucleotides are TGCAGTGCCCCCCCGGGGGGCGGCACTGAAGCTTTCTTT. As protein: CSAPPGGGTEAFF.

This clonotype showed up just a few times. The V and J genes are TRBV7-2 and TRBJ1-3; TRBD1 is a possible D gene (5 bases). Germline lookup yields CDR1 SGHTA and CDR2 FQGNSA. The CDR3 consists of 15 residues. V lost 5 bases and J lost 4, with 15 bases in between. The CDR3 region is CASSLTGPTGNTIYF. In DNA form, the CDR3 reads TGTGCCAGCAGCCTAACAGGCCCCACAGGAAACACCATATATTTT.

This clonotype occurred a few times. The chain has TRBV5-1 and TRBJ2-2, with D possibly TRBD1 on 5 matching bases. Germline V lookup: CDR1 SGHRS, CDR2 YFSETQ. The CDR3 runs 15 residues. Trimming shortened V by 0 bases and J by 0 bases, and 6 bases separated the two germline ends. CDR3 residues: CASSLGTSNTGELFF. CDR3 coding DNA: TGCGCCAGCAGCTTGGGGACATCGAACACCGGGGAGCTGTTTTTT.

On this clonotype itself: The junction and the germline gene differ at one end; a read error may be behind it. The J gene is TRBJ2-1, the V gene TRBV20-1; D gene ambiguous. This CDR3 spans 10 amino acids. From germline, CDR1 is DFQATT and CDR2 SNEGSKA (reference sequence). CDR3: CSALENERFF. The CDR3 DNA reads as TGCAGTGCCCTGGAAAATGAGCGGTTCTTC.

The chain is built from TRBV10-3 and TRBJ1-1; tentatively, D is TRBD1 (6 bases). The CDR3 length is 14 residues. CDR1 ENHRY and CDR2 SYGVKD come from the germline V gene. V was clipped by 4 bases and J by 4 bases, with 13 bases between them. The CDR3 DNA is TGTGCCATCAGTGGTACAGGGTTTGGCACTGAAGCTTTCTTT. Translating gives CAISGTGFGTEAFF.